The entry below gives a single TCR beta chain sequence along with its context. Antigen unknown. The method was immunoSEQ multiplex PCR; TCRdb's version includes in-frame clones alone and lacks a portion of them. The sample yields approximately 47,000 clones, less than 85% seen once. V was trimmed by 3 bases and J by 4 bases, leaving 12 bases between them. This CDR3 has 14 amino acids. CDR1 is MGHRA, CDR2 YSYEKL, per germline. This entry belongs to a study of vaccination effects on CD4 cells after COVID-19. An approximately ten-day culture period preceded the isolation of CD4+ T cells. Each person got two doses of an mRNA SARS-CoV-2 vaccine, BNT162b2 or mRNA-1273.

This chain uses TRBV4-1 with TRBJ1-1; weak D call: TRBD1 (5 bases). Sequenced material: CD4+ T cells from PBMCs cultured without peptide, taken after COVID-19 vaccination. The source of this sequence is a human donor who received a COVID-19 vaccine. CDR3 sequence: CASSQPRDGTEAFF. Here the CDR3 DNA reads TGCGCCAGCAGCCAGCCCCGGGACGGCACTGAAGCTTTCTTT.